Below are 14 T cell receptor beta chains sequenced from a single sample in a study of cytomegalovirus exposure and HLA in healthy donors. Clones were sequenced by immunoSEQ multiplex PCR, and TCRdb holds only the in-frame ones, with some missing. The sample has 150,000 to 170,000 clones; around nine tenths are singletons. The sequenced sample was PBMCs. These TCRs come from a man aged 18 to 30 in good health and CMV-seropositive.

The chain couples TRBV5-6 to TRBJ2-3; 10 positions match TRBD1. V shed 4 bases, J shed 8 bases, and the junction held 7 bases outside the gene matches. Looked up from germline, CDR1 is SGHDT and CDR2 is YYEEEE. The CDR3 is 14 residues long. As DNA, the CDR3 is TGTGCCAGCAGCCTTGACAGGGGGCTATCTACGCAGTATTTT. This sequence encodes CASSLDRGLSTQYF.

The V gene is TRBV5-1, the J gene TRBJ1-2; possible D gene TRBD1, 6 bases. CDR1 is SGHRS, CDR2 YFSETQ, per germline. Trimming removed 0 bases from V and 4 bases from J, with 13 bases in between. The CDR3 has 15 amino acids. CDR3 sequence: CASSLGGTTLYGYTF. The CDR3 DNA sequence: TGCGCCAGCAGCTTGGGAGGGACAACCCTCTATGGCTACACCTTC.

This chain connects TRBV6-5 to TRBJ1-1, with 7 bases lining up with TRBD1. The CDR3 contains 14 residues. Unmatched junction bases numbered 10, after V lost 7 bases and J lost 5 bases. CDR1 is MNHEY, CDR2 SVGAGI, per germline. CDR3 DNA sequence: TGTGCCAGCACTTTTTCAGGGGGGCGGACTGAAGCTTTCTTT. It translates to CASTFSGGRTEAFF.

The CDR3 DNA is TGCGCCAGCAGCTTCGGGAACACTCACAATGAGCAGTTCTTC. Translating it yields CASSFGNTHNEQFF. J is TRBJ2-1 and V is TRBV5-1, with TRBD2 as a possible D gene (5 bases). CDR1 is SGHRS, CDR2 YFSETQ, per germline. V lost 2 bases, J lost 5 bases, and 11 bases lay in between. The CDR3 extends over 14 amino acids.

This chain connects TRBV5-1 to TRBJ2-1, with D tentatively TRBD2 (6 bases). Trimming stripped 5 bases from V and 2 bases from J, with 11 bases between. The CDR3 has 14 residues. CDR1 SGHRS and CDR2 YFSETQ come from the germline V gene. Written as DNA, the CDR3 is TGCGCCAGCAGGGAGGGAGAGACCTACAATGAGCAGTTCTTC. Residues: CASREGETYNEQFF.

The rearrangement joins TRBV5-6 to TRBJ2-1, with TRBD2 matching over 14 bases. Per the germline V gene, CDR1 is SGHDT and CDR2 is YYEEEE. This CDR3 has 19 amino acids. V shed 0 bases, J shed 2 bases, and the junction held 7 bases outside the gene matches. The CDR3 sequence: CASSLGGLAGGRTYNEQFF. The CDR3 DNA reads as TGTGCCAGCAGCTTGGGTGGACTAGCGGGGGGCCGCACCTACAATGAGCAGTTCTTC. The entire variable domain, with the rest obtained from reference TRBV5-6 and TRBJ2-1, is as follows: DAGVTQSPTHLIKTRGQQVTLRCSPKSGHDTVSWYQQALGQGPQFIFQYYEEEERQRGNFPDRFSGHQFPNYSSELNVNALLLGDSALYLCASSLGGLAGGRTYNEQFFGPGTRLTVL.

The CDR3: CASSHRTSGSSTDTQYF. As DNA, the CDR3 is TGTGCCAGCAGTCATCGGACTAGCGGTTCTAGCACAGATACGCAGTATTTT. The chain joins TRBV27 to TRBJ2-3; the match to TRBD2 covers 10 bases. The CDR3 is 17 amino acids. Germline trimming cut 5 bases from V and 0 bases from J; bases unmatched to any gene: 8. CDR1 and CDR2 from the germline V gene are MNHEY and SMNVEV (reference sequence).

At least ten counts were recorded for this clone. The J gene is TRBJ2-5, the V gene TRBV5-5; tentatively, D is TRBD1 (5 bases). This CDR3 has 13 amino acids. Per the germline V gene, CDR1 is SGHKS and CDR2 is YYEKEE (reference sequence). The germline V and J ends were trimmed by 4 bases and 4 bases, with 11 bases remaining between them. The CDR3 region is CASSGSRGETQYF. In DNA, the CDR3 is TGTGCCAGCAGCGGTTCTAGGGGAGAGACCCAGTACTTC.

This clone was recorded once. The CDR3 loop is CASSLPGGTEAFF. As DNA, the CDR3 is TGTGCCAGCAGTTTGCCAGGGGGCACTGAAGCTTTCTTT. V and J are TRBV28 and TRBJ1-1; 7 nucleotides agree with TRBD1. Germline loops: CDR1 MDHEN, CDR2 SYDVKM. The junction had 2 bases not matched to a gene; V was cut back by 3 bases and J by 4 bases. This CDR3 has 13 amino acids.

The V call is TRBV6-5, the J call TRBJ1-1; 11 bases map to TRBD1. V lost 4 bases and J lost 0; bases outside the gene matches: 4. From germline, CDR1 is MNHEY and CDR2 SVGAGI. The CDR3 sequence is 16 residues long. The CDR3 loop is CASSWTGGLMNTEAFF. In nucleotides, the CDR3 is TGTGCCAGCAGTTGGACAGGGGGCCTAATGAACACTGAAGCTTTCTTT.

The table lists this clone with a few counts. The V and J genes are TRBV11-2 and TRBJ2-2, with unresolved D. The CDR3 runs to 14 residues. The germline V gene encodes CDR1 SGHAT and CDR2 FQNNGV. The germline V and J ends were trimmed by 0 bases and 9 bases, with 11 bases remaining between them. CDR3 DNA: TGTGCCAGCAGCTTAGATCTAGGATACAGGGAGCTGTTTTTT. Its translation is CASSLDLGYRELFF.

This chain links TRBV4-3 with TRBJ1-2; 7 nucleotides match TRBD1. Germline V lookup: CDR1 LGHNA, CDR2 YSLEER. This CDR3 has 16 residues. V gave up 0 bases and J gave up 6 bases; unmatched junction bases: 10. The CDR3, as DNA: TGCGCCAGCAGCCAAGAACCCGACAGGGCAGGGAATGGCTACACCTTC. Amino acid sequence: CASSQEPDRAGNGYTF.

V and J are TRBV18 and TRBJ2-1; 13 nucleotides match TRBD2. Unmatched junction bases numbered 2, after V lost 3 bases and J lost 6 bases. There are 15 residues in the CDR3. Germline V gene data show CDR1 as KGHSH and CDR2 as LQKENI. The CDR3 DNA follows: TGTGCCAGCTCACCGGGACTAGCGGGATTCAATGAGCAGTTCTTC. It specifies CASSPGLAGFNEQFF.

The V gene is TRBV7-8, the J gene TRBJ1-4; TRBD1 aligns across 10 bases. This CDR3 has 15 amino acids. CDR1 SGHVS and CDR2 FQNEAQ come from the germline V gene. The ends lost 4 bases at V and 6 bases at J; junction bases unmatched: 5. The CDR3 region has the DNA TGTGCCAGCAGCTCGAGACAGGGGGCATATGAAAAACTGTTTTTT. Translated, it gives CASSSRQGAYEKLFF.